A single TCR beta chain is shown here with its context. Its antigen is still unknown. No base quality values were provided; no much bigger clone lies one nucleotide off. The CDR3 sequence holds 16 residues, the cysteine and phenylalanine included. The entry retains the CDR3 DNA only, 48 bases that are in frame from base 1. Clipping removes 2 bases from V and 3 bases from J, with 2 as the unmatched junction base count. CDR1 is given as SGHRS and CDR2 as YFSETQ, both from the germline V gene. The cohort was made up of around 720 healthy bone marrow donors. Cohort members were all nominally healthy when sampled, although unrecorded immune exposures were likely present. The donor was CMV seronegative and belonged to the group of 350 or so seronegative cohort members. A peripheral blood sample was collected from each donor, and TCR beta sequencing was performed on peripheral blood mononuclear cells. The Qiagen DNeasy Blood Extraction Kit was used to extract genomic DNA from the blood cell samples.

The library was generated by the immunoSEQ multiplex PCR assay. The multiplex PCR relied on a mix of 60 forward primers for TCR Vbeta segments and 13 reverse primers for TCR Jbeta segments. The CDR3 region of rearranged TCR beta genes was amplified from genomic DNA by a multiplex PCR assay. On the Illumina HiSeq System, the amplified TCR beta libraries were sequenced as 87-base-pair reads. The original pipeline was this. A later analysis tallied 70 million to 100 million unique TCR beta chains across the 666 repertoires, and around 10 million of those chains were shared by two or more donors. Raw reads were error-corrected and collapsed into unique sequences with a nearest-neighbor algorithm that merged closely related sequences to remove PCR and sequencing errors. V, D and J gene segments were assigned by aligning CDR3 sequences to IMGT reference sequences. For a sequence to be retained, a match of at least six nucleotides to both a V gene segment and a J gene segment was required. A rearrangement counted as productive if the CDR3 had no stop codons and remained in frame with V and J, and every other rearrangement counted as non-productive. CDR3 was defined by IMGT convention, running from the second conserved V-encoded cysteine to the conserved J-encoded phenylalanine. The earlier analysis of about 500 of the donors excluded sequences that lacked an unambiguous match to a single V gene segment. An earlier analysis of just under 600 of the donors called V segments functional above 56.7% productive rearrangements and segregating when the between-donor standard deviation exceeded 5%. A statistical classification framework was developed to diagnose cytomegalovirus status using the catalog of TCR beta chain sequences. In a later analysis, V and J genes were assigned by comparing TCR nucleotide sequences against IMGT/GENE-DB human TR gene sequences. The TCRdist pipeline was used in a later analysis to assign CDR3 sequences and most-parsimonious VDJ recombination scenarios. In a later analysis, every TCR beta chain was defined by the combination of its CDR3 amino acid sequence and its V-gene family, and reads without a unique V-gene family were dropped. In a later analysis, 550 to 650 highly shared, low-generation-probability nucleotide sequences were removed to address suspected cross-contamination and a sequencing artifact. In a later analysis, a clonal expansion index was calculated for each public chain from normalized within-repertoire ranks of inferred template counts. Generation probabilities in a later analysis came from a VDJ recombination model fitted to out-of-frame rearrangements, and those results were checked against IGoR. Hypergeometric tests were used in a later analysis to score TCR-TCR, TCR-HLA and TCR-CMV co-occurrence, with a repertoire-size bias correction applied to the TCR pairs. In a later analysis, false discovery rates were estimated by permuting HLA or CMV assignments 20 times. In a later analysis, co-occurring TCRs were grouped using DBSCAN, with TCRdist sequence similarity added in when clustering inside HLA-allele-positive subsets. Co-occurrence clustering excluded repertoires with fewer than 30,000 or more than 120,000 public chains, plus five with anomalous nucleotide sharing. TCRdb mirrors the immuneACCESS table, restricted to in-frame sequences. Some clones are absent from its copies; in checked studies, under half trace to an unresolved V gene, and the reason for the others is unknown. V and J calls and clone size are those listed in that table; D and trimming were worked out from the DNA. The sample table contains over 200,000 clones; only one count was recorded for around 89% of them. Jointly, the top ten make up 0.9% to 1.1% of the sample.

The sample comes from a study of cytomegalovirus exposure and HLA in healthy donors (dated by TCRdb to about 2017). Study-level background: According to an earlier analysis of 450 to 650 of the donors, 150 million to 200 million T cells yielded over 90 million unique TCR beta sequences and about 300 Gb of sequence data. Alongside the repertoire data, information on donor age, sex, ethnicity and CMV serostatus was compiled. The study profiled the T cell repertoires of approximately 700 subjects by immunosequencing and related them to cytomegalovirus serostatus. Four to six DR-DQ haplotypes were handled as single units for association and clustering, since linkage in the cohort was strong. Genome-wide SNP genotypes for about 65% of the 666 donors were used in a later genetic analysis, which treated that subset as a discovery cohort. Besides the first cohort of approximately 710 subjects, a separate validation cohort made up of around 120 different subjects was used. The number of typed donors differed by locus: about 620-630 for A, B, C, DRB1 and DQB1; 522 for DQA1; 606 for DPA1; and roughly 490 for DPB1. The later analysis used no new phenotypic data to find candidate immune exposures, relying instead on TCR beta sequences and their occurrence across donors. Every discovery cohort repertoire had been produced on one sequencing platform. An early release that covered about 600 HLA-typed donors contained approximately 300 gigabases of sequencing data and tens of millions of unique TCR sequences. Of the roughly 400 genotyped donors, about 84% fell in the genetic ancestry cluster associated with self-reported Caucasian donors. The study aimed to test whether cataloging public T cell receptors could reveal signatures of past pathogen exposure. The study combined high-throughput TCR immunosequencing, statistical association of individual TCRs with disease status, and machine learning to predict cytomegalovirus infection status. A later analysis re-analyzed previously published TCR beta repertoires from 500 to 700 donors and added high-resolution HLA genotyping to study TCR occurrence patterns. In an earlier analysis of a few hundred of the donors, high-throughput TCR beta sequencing was used to judge whether each TCR beta V gene segment behaved as functional or pseudogenic. Class I and class II HLA loci were covered by the typing at four-digit resolution. On average, roughly 250,000 unique TCR beta nucleotide sequences were sequenced per donor among a few hundred genotyped donors of the cohort, with roughly 18% of those sequences being non-productive. What the study reported, not specific to this receptor: A further reported finding was that TCR beta sequences accurately predicted the HLA-A and HLA-B alleles for most subjects in the first cohort. According to a later analysis, TCR association rates differed among HLA loci, with DRB1 alleles showing the most associated TCRs and HLA-C alleles showing the fewest. Because the 87-base-pair reads could not distinguish some IMGT-functional V segments, including TRBV6-2 and TRBV6-3, those segments were excluded. The only immune exposure information available for the cohort was CMV serostatus. Only TCR beta chains were sequenced in this cohort, and the absence of alpha or paired-chain data limited detectable features. According to a later genetic analysis, donors in an Asian-associated ancestry cluster had fewer N-insertions in productive TCRs than the approximately 710-donor mean. Sequencing depth was assumed to be roughly uniform across donors in the presence/absence analyses, though that assumption may not hold. V-gene and J-gene trimming of TCR beta chains was associated with a missense DCLRE1C variant in a later genetic analysis, and the association was replicated in an independent cohort. Compared with equally common non-associated chains, HLA-associated TCR beta chains in a later analysis were more clonally expanded and had lower generation probabilities. Linkage disequilibrium might explain the correlated functional status among segregating V segments, but an unknown experimental factor could not be ruled out. In a later analysis, several top co-occurrence clusters were reported to appear linked to parvovirus B19, influenza, CMV and Epstein-Barr virus. Three of the identified cytomegalovirus-associated TCR beta chains were confirmed in vitro to be specific for cytomegalovirus antigens. Fewer than 20 rarely observed V segments, including chromosome 9 orphons, were excluded from the earlier analysis of some 590 of the donors because counts were too low. The authors suggested that the approach could potentially be extended to other disease states and immunological phenotypes. An earlier analysis of around 600 of the donors showed that most TCR beta V segments appeared in productive rearrangements either about 90% or about 30% of the time, which broadly matched IMGT annotations. The study gave a list of 150 to 200 TCR beta chains associated with cytomegalovirus. Cytomegalovirus status was reported to be diagnosed by the classifier with high specificity and sensitivity in both the original and validation cohorts. Across donors, most TCR sequences were observed very rarely, whereas some public TCRs were present in many individuals. According to a later analysis, most CMV-associated TCR beta chains appeared to be HLA-restricted, and the HLA associations seemed to be driven largely by CMV exposure. In a later analysis, some 17,000 TCR beta sequences were associated with specific HLA alleles at a false discovery rate of 0.05. Strong co-occurrence of HLA alleles, especially DR and DQ, made assigning TCR associations to individual alleles difficult. A cluster of highly shared sequence variants was judged likely to be a technical artifact of the sequencing pipeline. HLA typing was unavailable for some donors at each locus, so association tests used only the typed subset.

The chain joins TRBV5-1 to TRBJ2-3; TRBD2 matches 14 bases in the middle. This receptor was identified in a woman younger than 35 in good health and CMV-seronegative. Sequenced material: PBMCs. CDR3 loop: CASSFGTSGGTDTQYF. The DNA sequence is TGCGCCAGCAGCTTCGGGACTAGCGGGGGAACAGATACGCAGTATTTT.